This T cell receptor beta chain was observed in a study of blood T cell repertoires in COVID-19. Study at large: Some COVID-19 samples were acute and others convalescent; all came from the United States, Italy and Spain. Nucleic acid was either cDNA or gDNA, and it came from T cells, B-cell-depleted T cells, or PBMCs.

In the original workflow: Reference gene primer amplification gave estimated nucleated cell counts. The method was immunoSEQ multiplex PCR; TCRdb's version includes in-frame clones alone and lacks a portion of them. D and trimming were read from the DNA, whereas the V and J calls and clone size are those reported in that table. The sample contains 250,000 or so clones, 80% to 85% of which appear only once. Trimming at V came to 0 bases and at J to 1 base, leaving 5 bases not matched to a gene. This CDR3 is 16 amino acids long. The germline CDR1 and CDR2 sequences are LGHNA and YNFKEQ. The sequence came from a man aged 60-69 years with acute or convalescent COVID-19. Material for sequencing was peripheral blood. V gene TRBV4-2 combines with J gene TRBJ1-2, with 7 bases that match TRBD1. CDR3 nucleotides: TGTGCCAGCAGCCAAGAGAACAGGGGCTATAACTATGGCTACACCTTC. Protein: CASSQENRGYNYGYTF.